This section outlines one T cell receptor (beta chain) sequence together with its context. The antigen this receptor binds is unknown. The record has no base qualities; no much larger clone is one base away. The data derive from a study of T-cell memory formation after mild COVID-19 listed by TCRdb under 2021. As for the study more broadly: TCR sequence clusters from the two donors were largely donor specific. In a couple of donors, T-cell clones that expanded and contracted after mild COVID-19 were tracked by sequencing TCRalpha and TCRbeta repertoires over time. Two young, previously healthy adult volunteers made up the cohort, one male and one female. The study at large found these results: The study included only a couple of mild cases, and larger cohorts that include severe cases with pre-infection samples were judged to be necessary. The second-wave clones that peaked on day 37 were not confirmed to be SARS-CoV-2 specific. Some responding clones were found in pre-infection memory, which suggests that pre-existing cross-reactive memory T cells took part in the SARS-CoV-2 response. Clones that contracted from day 15 to 85 showed balanced CD4/CD8 phenotypes, whereas a second wave of clones that expanded from day 15 to 37 leaned towards CD4+. Contracting CD4+ clones were located mainly in the CM and EM memory subsets, whereas CD8+ clones were found to be enriched in EMRA.

Between the V and J ends, shortened by 4 bases and 8 bases respectively, the junction contains 20 bases. The CDR1 and CDR2 encoded by the germline V gene are SQVTM and ANQGSEA. The CDR3 spans 14 residues, from the cysteine through the phenylalanine. Only CDR3 DNA is held: 42 bases, read in frame from base 1. Sequenced on an Illumina NovaSeq 6000. TCRalpha and TCRbeta cDNA libraries were built by 5'RACE with constant-segment primers, adding sample barcodes and unique molecular identifiers. Trizol reagent was used to extract RNA from every sample. Amplification of the libraries took two PCR steps, and the second step added a second sample barcode plus Illumina TruSeq adapters. The libraries were sequenced on an Illumina NovaSeq using 2 x 150 bp paired-end reads. Under the source paper's analysis protocol: The reads were demultiplexed and collapsed into UMI-guided consensus sequences using migec v1.2.7. Using mixcr v2.1.11, UMI consensuses were aligned to TRA and TRB V and J templates and then assembled into clonotypes. Expanded or contracted clonotypes were those called significant by both edgeR and NoisET, with noise models trained on biological replicates. For edgeR calls, a false discovery rate-adjusted p below 0.01 and a log2 fold-change threshold of 1 were applied. PCA with hierarchical clustering of max-normalized trajectories of the 1000 most abundant clonotypes was used as exploratory dynamics analysis. Separately sequenced CD4+ and CD8+ repertoires were used to assign the CD4 or CD8 phenotype of responding clones. TCRdb itself trimmed the public reads at Q25 with fastp, ran MiXCR and retained productive beta chains. Under each unique CDR3 protein, matching rows form one entry showing the most common genes and DNA. These V and J calls rely on TCRdb rather than the paper's analysis. For this sample the table gives some 600,000 distinct CDR3 sequences, of which roughly 17% were detected only once. The biggest ten clones account for roughly 7.8% of the sample.

Ficoll-Paque density gradient centrifugation was used to isolate PBMCs. The source material was PBMCs or a T cell subset sorted from them (not recorded which). Recombination joined TRBV29-1 with TRBJ1-2; no D gene call is confident. This clonotype originated in an adult woman who had mild COVID-19 (a few samples of this study predate the infection). The sample titles of this study are shuffled in the database, so cell type and time point are left out; the donor was told from shared clones. The DNA is as follows: TGCAGCGTTGTCTTTCTCGGCCCCCGGGAGGGCTACACCTTC. Its translation reads: CSVVFLGPREGYTF.